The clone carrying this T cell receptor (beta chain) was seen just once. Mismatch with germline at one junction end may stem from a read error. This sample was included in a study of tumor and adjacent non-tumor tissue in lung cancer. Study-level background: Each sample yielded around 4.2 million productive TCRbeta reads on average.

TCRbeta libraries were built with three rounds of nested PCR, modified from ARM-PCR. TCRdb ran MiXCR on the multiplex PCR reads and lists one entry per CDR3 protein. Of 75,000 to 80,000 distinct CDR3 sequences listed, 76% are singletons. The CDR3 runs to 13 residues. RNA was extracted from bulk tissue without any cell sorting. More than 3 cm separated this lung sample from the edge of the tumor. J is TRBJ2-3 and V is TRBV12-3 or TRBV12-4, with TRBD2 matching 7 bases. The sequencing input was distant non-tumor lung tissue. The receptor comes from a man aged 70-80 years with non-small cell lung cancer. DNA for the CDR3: TGTGCCTGCAGTTTAGGGACTAAGGATATACAGTATTTT. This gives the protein CACSLGTKDIQYF.